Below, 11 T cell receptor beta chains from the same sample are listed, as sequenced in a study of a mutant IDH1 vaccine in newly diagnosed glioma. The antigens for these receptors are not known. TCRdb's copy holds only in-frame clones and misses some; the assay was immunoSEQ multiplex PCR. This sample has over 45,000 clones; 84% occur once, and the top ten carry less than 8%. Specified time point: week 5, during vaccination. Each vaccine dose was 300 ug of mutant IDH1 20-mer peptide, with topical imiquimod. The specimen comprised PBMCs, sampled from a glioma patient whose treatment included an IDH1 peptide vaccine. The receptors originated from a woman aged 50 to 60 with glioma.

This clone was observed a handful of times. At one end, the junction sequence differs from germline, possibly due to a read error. The CDR3 DNA follows: TGCGCCAGCAGCTTAGATCGTCAGAACACCATATATTTT. Residues: CASSLDRQNTIYF. V is TRBV7-9 and J is TRBJ1-3; D is undetermined. The CDR3 spans 13 residues. Per the germline V gene, CDR1 is SEHNR and CDR2 is FQNEAQ (reference sequence).

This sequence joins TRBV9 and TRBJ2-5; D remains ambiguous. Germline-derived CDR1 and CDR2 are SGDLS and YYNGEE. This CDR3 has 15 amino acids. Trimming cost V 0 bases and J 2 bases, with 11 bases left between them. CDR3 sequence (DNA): TGTGCCAGCAGCGTAGATTCGACGCTGCAAGAGACCCAGTACTTC. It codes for CASSVDSTLQETQYF.

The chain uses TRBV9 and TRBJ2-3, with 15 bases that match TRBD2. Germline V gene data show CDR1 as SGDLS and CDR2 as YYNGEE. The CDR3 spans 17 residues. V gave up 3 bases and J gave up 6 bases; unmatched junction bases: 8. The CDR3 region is CASSASGTSGGWDTQYF. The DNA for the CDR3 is TGTGCCAGCAGCGCTTCCGGGACTAGCGGGGGGTGGGATACGCAGTATTTT.

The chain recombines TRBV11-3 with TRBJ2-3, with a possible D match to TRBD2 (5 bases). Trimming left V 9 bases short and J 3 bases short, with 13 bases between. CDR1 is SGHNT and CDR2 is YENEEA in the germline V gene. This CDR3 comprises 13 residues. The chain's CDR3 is CASGREGTDTQYF. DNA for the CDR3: TGTGCCAGTGGGCGTGAGGGAACAGATACGCAGTATTTT.

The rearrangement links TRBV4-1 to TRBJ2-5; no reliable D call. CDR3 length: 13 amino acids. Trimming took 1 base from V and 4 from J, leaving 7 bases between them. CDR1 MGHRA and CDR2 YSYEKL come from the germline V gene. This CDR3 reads CASSQGVGETQYF. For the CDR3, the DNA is TGCGCCAGCAGCCAAGGAGTGGGAGAGACCCAGTACTTC.

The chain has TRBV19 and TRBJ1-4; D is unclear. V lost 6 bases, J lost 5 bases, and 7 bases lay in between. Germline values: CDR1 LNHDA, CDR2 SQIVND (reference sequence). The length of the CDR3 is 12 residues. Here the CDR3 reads CASRWGNEKLFF. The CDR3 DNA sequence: TGTGCCAGTAGGTGGGGAAATGAAAAACTGTTTTTT.

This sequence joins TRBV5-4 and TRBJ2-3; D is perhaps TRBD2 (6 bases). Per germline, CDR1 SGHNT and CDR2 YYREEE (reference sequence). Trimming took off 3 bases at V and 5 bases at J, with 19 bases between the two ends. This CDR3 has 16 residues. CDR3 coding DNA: TGTGCCAGCAGCTCACTGACCCCACGGGGGATAGATACGCAGTATTTT. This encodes CASSSLTPRGIDTQYF.

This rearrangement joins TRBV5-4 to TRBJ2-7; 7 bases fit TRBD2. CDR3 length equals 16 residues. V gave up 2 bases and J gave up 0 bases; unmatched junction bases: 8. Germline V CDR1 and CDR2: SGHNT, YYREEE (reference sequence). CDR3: CASSFFVGGSSYEQYF. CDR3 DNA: TGTGCCAGCAGCTTTTTTGTGGGGGGGAGCTCCTACGAGCAGTACTTC. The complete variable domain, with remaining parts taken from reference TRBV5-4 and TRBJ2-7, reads ETGVTQSPTHLIKTRGQQVTLRCSSQSGHNTVSWYQQALGQGPQFIFQYYREEENGRGNFPPRFSGLQFPNYSSELNVNALELDDSALYLCASSFFVGGSSYEQYFGPGTRLTVT.

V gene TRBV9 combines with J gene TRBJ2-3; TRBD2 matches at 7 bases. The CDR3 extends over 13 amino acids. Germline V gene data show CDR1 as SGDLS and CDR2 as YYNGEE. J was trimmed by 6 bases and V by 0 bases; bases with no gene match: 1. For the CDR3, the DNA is TGTGCCAGCAGCGTAGGGGAGGGTGATACGCAGTATTTT. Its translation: CASSVGEGDTQYF. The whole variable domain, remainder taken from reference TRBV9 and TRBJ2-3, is DSGVTQTPKHLITATGQRVTLRCSPRSGDLSVYWYQQSLDQGLQFLIQYYNGEERAKGNILERFSAQQFPDLHSELNLSSLELGDSALYFCASSVGEGDTQYFGPGTRLTVL.

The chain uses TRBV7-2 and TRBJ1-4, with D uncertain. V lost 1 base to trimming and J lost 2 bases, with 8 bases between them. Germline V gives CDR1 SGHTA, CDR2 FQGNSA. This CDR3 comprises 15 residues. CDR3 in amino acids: CASSLEDSTNEKLFF. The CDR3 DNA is TGTGCCAGCAGCTTAGAGGATTCTACTAATGAAAAACTGTTTTTT.

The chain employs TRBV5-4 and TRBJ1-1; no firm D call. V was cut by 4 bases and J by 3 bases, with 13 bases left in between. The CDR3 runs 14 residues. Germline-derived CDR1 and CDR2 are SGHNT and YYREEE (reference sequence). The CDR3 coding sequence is TGTGCCAGCAGCAGTACCGGCCCCTACACTGAAGCTTTCTTT. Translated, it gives CASSSTGPYTEAFF.